The 29 T cell receptor beta chains presented below share a single source sample, sequenced in a study of early T cells in non-severe SARS-CoV-2 infection. TCRdb reprocessed the 5' RACE reads with MiXCR, giving one entry per CDR3 protein. The sample lists about 43,000 distinct CDR3 sequences; approximately 11% were seen once. The material sequenced was whole blood. These receptors all stem from an adult who was a healthcare worker with PCR-confirmed SARS-CoV-2 infection or an uninfected control (not recorded which).

This clonotype was seen at least ten times. CDR3 coding DNA: TGTGCCAGCAGTCGCGGGTGGAACACTGAAGCTTTCTTT. Amino acid sequence: CASSRGWNTEAFF. The chain joins TRBV12-3 or TRBV12-4 to TRBJ1-1; no reliable D call. The CDR3 has 13 residues. V lost 5 bases and J 1 base, leaving 8 bases between the germline ends.

The chain couples TRBV13 to TRBJ2-5; 7 nucleotides align to TRBD2. This CDR3 contains 14 residues. Germline CDR1 is PRHDT and CDR2 is FYEKMQ (reference sequence). V dropped 2 bases and J dropped 3; count of bases not matched to a gene: 3. The CDR3 DNA sequence: TGTGCCAGCAGCTTAACGCTAGCGGAAGAGACCCAGTACTTC. Translation gives CASSLTLAEETQYF.

The sample holds many counts of this clonotype. This CDR3 is CASSSGNQPQHF. The CDR3 coding sequence is TGTGCCAGCAGCTCTGGCAATCAGCCCCAGCATTTT. The gene calls are TRBV7-2 and TRBJ1-5, with no clear D. This CDR3 contains 12 residues. The ends were cut back, 4 bases at V and 2 bases at J, with 3 bases in the middle. CDR1 is SGHTA, CDR2 FQGNSA, per germline.

This clonotype showed up just a few times. J is TRBJ2-2 and V is TRBV2; the match to TRBD1 covers 8 bases. The CDR3 is made up of 13 amino acids. Germline V CDR1 and CDR2: SNHLY, FYNNEI. The trim removed 5 bases at V and 6 bases at J, leaving 2 bases unmatched. CDR3 protein: CASSRQGSGELFF. Here the CDR3 DNA reads TGTGCCAGCAGTCGACAGGGGTCCGGGGAGCTGTTTTTT. The complete variable domain, with remaining parts taken from reference TRBV2 and TRBJ2-2, reads EPEVTQTPSHQVTQMGQEVILRCVPISNHLYFYWYRQILGQKVEFLVSFYNNEISEKSEIFDDQFSVERPDGSNFTLKIRSTKLEDSAMYFCASSRQGSGELFFGEGSRLTVL.

The table lists this clonotype with a few counts. J is TRBJ1-5 and V is TRBV6-1, with 9 bases aligning to TRBD1. V lost 2 bases and J lost 5; bases outside the gene matches: 4. The V gene's germline CDR1 is MNHNS and CDR2 SASEGT. The CDR3 is 15 amino acids. CDR3 nucleotides: TGTGCCAGCAGTGAATCGGGGACAGGGCATCAGCCCCAGCATTTT. Protein sequence: CASSESGTGHQPQHF.

This clonotype was counted once. A read error may be the cause here, since a much bigger clone is one base away. The V gene is TRBV20-1, the J gene TRBJ2-7; D is undetermined. V shed 7 bases and J shed 1 base, with 14 bases lying between them. Germline CDR1 reads DFQATT; CDR2 reads SNEGSKA (reference sequence). CDR3 length: 13 amino acids. The CDR3 loop reads CSVRLSMSYEQYF. The CDR3 region has the DNA TGCAGTGTCCGCCTAAGTATGTCCTACGAGCAGTACTTC.

This clonotype was observed at least ten times. This chain connects TRBV11-3 to TRBJ2-3; TRBD2 aligns across 8 bases. Germline CDR1 reads SGHNT; CDR2 reads YENEEA. J was trimmed by 0 bases and V by 5 bases; bases with no gene match: 4. This CDR3 comprises 15 residues. Written as DNA, the CDR3 is TGTGCCAGCAGCCGTAGCGGGATAAGCACAGATACGCAGTATTTT. Amino acids: CASSRSGISTDTQYF.

The V and J genes are TRBV6-2 or TRBV6-3 and TRBJ2-7, with D perhaps TRBD2 (5 bases). Germline CDR1 and CDR2: MNHEY and SVGEGT. This CDR3 region has 15 residues. V was clipped by 6 bases and J by 3 bases, with 18 bases between them. In nucleotides, the CDR3 is TGTGCCAGCAGGAACGGAGGCACGTTGGTCTACGAGCAGTACTTC. It specifies CASRNGGTLVYEQYF.

The rearrangement uses TRBV5-1 and TRBJ1-1; D might be TRBD1 (6 bases). Germline V CDR1 and CDR2: SGHRS, YFSETQ. This CDR3 is 14 amino acids long. Trimming cost V 4 bases and J 3 bases, with 13 bases left between them. The CDR3 sequence is CASSPSQGHTEAFF. CDR3 DNA: TGCGCCAGCAGCCCATCCCAGGGGCACACTGAAGCTTTCTTT.

The V gene is TRBV3-1, the J gene TRBJ1-1, with 10 bases matching TRBD1. J lost 4 bases, V lost 1 base, and 0 bases had no gene match. CDR1 and CDR2 (germline): LGHDT, YNNKEL (reference sequence). CDR3 size: 14 residues. Written as DNA, the CDR3 is TGTGCCAGCAGCCAAGGGACAGGGGGCACTGAAGCTTTCTTT. Translation gives CASSQGTGGTEAFF.

This chain uses TRBV5-1 with TRBJ2-7, with TRBD1 as a possible D gene (5 bases). V was pared by 1 base and J by 2 bases, with 13 bases between. The CDR3 has 15 residues. The germline gives CDR1 SGHRS, CDR2 YFSETQ. The CDR3 DNA is TGCGCCAGCAGCTTGTTAGACAGCCAGACCTACGAGCAGTACTTC. Protein product: CASSLLDSQTYEQYF.

J is TRBJ2-1 and V is TRBV6-4; possible D gene TRBD1, 7 bases. The V gene's germline CDR1 is MRHNA and CDR2 SNTAGT. Trimming took 5 bases from V and 7 from J, leaving 18 bases between them. This CDR3 region has 15 residues. The CDR3 nucleotides read TGTGCCAGCAGTCCTGAGGCAGGGGGGTGGAATGAGCAGTTCTTC. Its protein is CASSPEAGGWNEQFF.

In this sample, this clonotype turned up a few times. J is TRBJ2-3 and V is TRBV7-2; the D gene is possibly TRBD1 (6 bases). This CDR3 has 14 amino acids. Trimming pared 0 bases from V and 4 bases from J, leaving 8 bases between. Germline V gene data show CDR1 as SGHTA and CDR2 as FQGNSA. CDR3 protein: CASSLAQGSDTQYF. The CDR3 DNA follows: TGTGCCAGCAGCTTAGCGCAGGGGTCAGATACGCAGTATTTT.

The sample holds many counts of this clonotype. The rearrangement links TRBV12-3 or TRBV12-4 to TRBJ1-6; 10 bases agree with TRBD1. CDR3 size: 17 residues. The ends lost 5 bases at V and 6 bases at J; junction bases unmatched: 10. This chain's CDR3 is CASSTHPRTGGNSPLHF. DNA for the CDR3: TGTGCCAGCAGTACCCATCCTCGGACAGGGGGTAATTCACCCCTCCACTTT.

This clonotype was picked up a small number of times. V and J are TRBV20-1 and TRBJ2-2, with 10 positions matching TRBD1. V lost 3 bases to trimming and J lost 5 bases; unmatched junction nucleotides: 9. The CDR3 contains 16 residues. The germline V gene encodes CDR1 DFQATT and CDR2 SNEGSKA (reference sequence). Here the CDR3 DNA reads TGCAGTGCTAGGAGGGGACGGACAGGGGGAACCGGGGAGCTGTTTTTT. Protein product: CSARRGRTGGTGELFF.

The chain couples TRBV30 to TRBJ2-3; D tentatively fits TRBD1 or TRBD2 (7 bases each). Germline CDR1 reads GTSNPN; CDR2 reads SVGIG (reference sequence). Between the trimmed V and J ends, which lost 2 bases and 6 bases, there was a span of 15 bases. This CDR3 has 14 amino acids. For the CDR3, the DNA is TGTGCCTGGAGTCAGGGGGGGCAGACGGATACGCAGTATTTT. Translating it yields CAWSQGGQTDTQYF.

This clonotype has just a few counts. The V call is TRBV30, the J call TRBJ1-1; D possibly corresponds to TRBD1 (5 bases). The germline V and J ends were trimmed by 2 bases and 4 bases, with 14 bases remaining between them. This CDR3 region has 14 residues. The germline V gene encodes CDR1 GTSNPN and CDR2 SVGIG (reference sequence). The CDR3 DNA reads as TGTGCCTGGAGTCCTGCAGGGAGAGTCACTGAAGCTTTCTTT. Residues: CAWSPAGRVTEAFF.

This CDR3 is CASGFWTEAFF. CDR3 in DNA: TGTGCTAGTGGTTTTTGGACTGAAGCTTTCTTT. The chain couples TRBV12-5 to TRBJ1-1; no firm D call. Trimming removed 3 bases at V and 5 bases at J, with 4 bases between. The CDR3 totals 11 residues. Germline loops: CDR1 LGHNT, CDR2 FRNRAP. Filled out from reference TRBV12-5 and TRBJ1-1, the complete variable domain reads DARVTQTPRHKVTEMGQEVTMRCQPILGHNTVFWYRQTMMQGLELLAYFRNRAPLDDSGMPKDRFSAEMPDATLATLKIQPSEPRDSAVYFCASGFWTEAFFGQGTRLTVV.

This clonotype turned up a few times. V is TRBV9 and J is TRBJ1-6, with D unclear. With 3 bases removed from V and 1 base from J, the gap between germline ends came to 11 bases. This CDR3 is 16 amino acids long. Germline CDR1 SGDLS, CDR2 YYNGEE. CDR3 loop: CASSGRAGSYNSPLHF. Written as DNA, the CDR3 is TGTGCCAGCAGCGGGAGGGCTGGGTCCTATAATTCACCCCTCCACTTT. The entire variable domain, with the rest obtained from reference TRBV9 and TRBJ1-6, is as follows: DSGVTQTPKHLITATGQRVTLRCSPRSGDLSVYWYQQSLDQGLQFLIQYYNGEERAKGNILERFSAQQFPDLHSELNLSSLELGDSALYFCASSGRAGSYNSPLHFGNGTRLTVT.

This clonotype showed up just a few times. For the CDR3, the DNA is TGCGCCAGTGCGGCGGGGGTTACCGGGGAGCTGTTTTTT. It codes for CASAAGVTGELFF. This sequence joins TRBV10-1 and TRBJ2-2, with TRBD2 identical over 7 bases. The CDR3 runs to 13 residues. V was clipped by 9 bases and J by 5 bases; unmatched bases: 6. CDR1 is WNHNN, CDR2 SYGVQD, per germline (reference sequence).

The chain is built from TRBV14 and TRBJ1-5; 9 bases map to TRBD1. The germline V gene encodes CDR1 SGHDN and CDR2 FVKESK. With V trimmed by 4 bases and J by 9 bases, 10 bases remained unmatched. There are 15 residues in the CDR3. CDR3 sequence reads: CASSLNLTGGRPQHF. CDR3 nucleotide sequence: TGTGCCAGCAGCCTAAACTTAACAGGGGGCAGGCCCCAGCATTTT.

The chain is built from TRBV6-2 or TRBV6-3 and TRBJ1-5, with 7 bases lining up with TRBD1. The CDR3 runs 15 residues. With V trimmed by 6 bases and J by 3 bases, 8 bases remained unmatched. Germline CDR1 MNHEY, CDR2 SVGEGT. This chain's CDR3 is CASRFQDRANQPQHF. CDR3 nucleotide sequence: TGTGCCAGCAGATTCCAAGACAGGGCCAATCAGCCCCAGCATTTT.

This clonotype showed up just a few times. The chain is built from TRBV6-7 and TRBJ1-6; D call uncertain. TRBV6-7 is an ORF, with its function uncertain. The V and J ends lost 2 bases and 0 bases respectively, with 8 bases between them. The CDR3 has 16 residues. CDR3: CASSYQVVSYNSPLHF. The CDR3 DNA sequence: TGTGCCAGCAGTTACCAGGTCGTCTCCTATAATTCACCCCTCCACTTT.

This clonotype was observed a handful of times. This rearrangement joins TRBV18 to TRBJ2-3; the D is unclear. The germline V gene encodes CDR1 KGHSH and CDR2 LQKENI. The CDR3 covers 14 residues. The germline V and J ends were trimmed by 3 bases and 0 bases, with 7 bases remaining between them. Here the CDR3 reads CASSPRASTDTQYF. The CDR3, as DNA: TGTGCCAGCTCACCTAGGGCTAGCACAGATACGCAGTATTTT. The full variable domain, its missing parts supplied by reference TRBV18 and TRBJ2-3, is NAGVMQNPRHLVRRRGQEARLRCSPMKGHSHVYWYRQLPEEGLKFMVYLQKENIIDESGMPKERFSAEFPKEGPSILRIQQVVRGDSAAYFCASSPRASTDTQYFGPGTRLTVL.

The chain has TRBV27 and TRBJ2-7; 7 positions match TRBD1. The CDR3 loop spans 11 amino acids. In germline, CDR1 is MNHEY, CDR2 SMNVEV (reference sequence). Trimming removed 5 bases from V and 6 bases from J; junction bases left unmatched: 1. DNA for the CDR3: TGTGCCAGCAGTGACAGGGCCGAGCAGTACTTC. This codes for CASSDRAEQYF.

This clonotype was observed a few times. This chain uses TRBV20-1 with TRBJ2-1, with D unresolved. The CDR3 totals 14 residues. Germline V lookup: CDR1 DFQATT, CDR2 SNEGSKA (reference sequence). Trimming took 3 bases from V and 5 from J, leaving 14 bases between them. This CDR3 is CSARGNRGNNEQFF. For the CDR3, the DNA is TGCAGTGCTAGGGGGAATCGCGGCAACAATGAGCAGTTCTTC.

The rearrangement joins TRBV6-6 to TRBJ1-2; D is ambiguous. V lost 4 bases and J lost 6, with 3 bases in between. CDR1 and CDR2 from the germline V gene are MNHNY and SVGAGI (reference sequence). The length of the CDR3 is 10 residues. This CDR3 is CASSSDGYTF. DNA for the CDR3: TGTGCCAGCAGTTCGGATGGCTACACCTTC.

This clonotype was recorded at least ten times. This chain links TRBV4-3 with TRBJ1-6, with a possible D match to TRBD1 (6 bases). The CDR3 runs to 17 residues. Trimming pared 1 base from V and 6 bases from J, leaving 16 bases between. In germline, CDR1 is LGHNA, CDR2 YSLEER. The DNA for the CDR3 is TGCGCCAGCAGCCAAGCCCTTCAGGACAGAATTAATTCACCCCTCCACTTT. It translates to CASSQALQDRINSPLHF.

The chain combines TRBV6-1 with TRBJ1-2; D call uncertain. The V end was cut by 7 bases, the J end by 1 base, with 10 bases between. Germline V gene data show CDR1 as MNHNS and CDR2 as SASEGT. The CDR3 consists of 13 residues. CDR3 amino acids: CASTPSVNYGYTF. In DNA, the CDR3 is TGTGCCAGCACCCCGTCAGTTAACTATGGCTACACCTTC.